The clone carrying this T cell receptor beta chain is deemed medium-sized (0.01 to 0.1%). This CDR3 has 14 amino acids. Trimming took off 7 bases at V and 3 bases at J, with 9 bases between the two ends. Germline V CDR1 and CDR2: KGHDR, SFDVKD. This record belongs to a study of liver allograft versus peripheral blood T cells. Across the whole study: Liver transplant recipients had T cell receptor repertoires compared between transplanted liver and peripheral blood.

TCRdb recomputed calls from the reads with MiXCR, one row per CDR3 protein. Of fewer than 3,500 distinct CDR3 sequences listed, 13% to 15% are singletons. The J gene is TRBJ2-6, the V gene TRBV24-1; D might be TRBD2 (5 bases). The sequence came from a human patient who had a liver transplant. Some T cells may originate from the graft donor. Here the CDR3 reads CATRLSGGANVLTF. In nucleotides, the CDR3 is TGTGCCACCAGATTAAGCGGTGGGGCCAACGTCCTGACTTTC.